The entry below describes one T cell receptor (beta chain). This sample is part of a study of blood T cell repertoires in COVID-19. As for the study in general: Whether acute or convalescent, the COVID-19 samples came from the United States, Italy and Spain. The analysed material was cDNA or gDNA that came from T cells, B-cell-depleted T cells, or PBMCs.

The CDR3 has 13 amino acids. The germline V gene encodes CDR1 LNHDA and CDR2 SQIVND (reference sequence). V lost 6 bases, J lost 8 bases, and 5 bases stayed unmatched. Assay used: immunoSEQ multiplex PCR; TCRdb lists only in-frame clones, some missing. The top ten clones hold about 4.8% of a sample with around 150,000 clones, 92% of them seen once. This chain uses TRBV19 with TRBJ1-3, with TRBD1 matching 9 bases. The TCR was taken from a young man with COVID-19, enrolled during active disease. Sequences were obtained from peripheral blood. The CDR3 nucleotides read TGTGCCAGTAGCCGGACAGGGGAGGACACCATATATTTT. The encoded protein is CASSRTGEDTIYF.